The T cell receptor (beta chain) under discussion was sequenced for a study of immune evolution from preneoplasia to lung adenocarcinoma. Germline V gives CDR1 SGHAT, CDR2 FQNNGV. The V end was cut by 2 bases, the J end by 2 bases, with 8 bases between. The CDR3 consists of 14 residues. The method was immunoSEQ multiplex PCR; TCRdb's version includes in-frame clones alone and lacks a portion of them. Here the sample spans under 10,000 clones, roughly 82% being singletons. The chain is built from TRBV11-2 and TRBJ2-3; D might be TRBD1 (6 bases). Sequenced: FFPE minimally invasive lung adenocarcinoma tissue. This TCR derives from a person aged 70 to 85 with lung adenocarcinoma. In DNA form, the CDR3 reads TGTGCCAGCAGCTTAAGGGGGTACACAGATACGCAGTATTTT. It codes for CASSLRGYTDTQYF. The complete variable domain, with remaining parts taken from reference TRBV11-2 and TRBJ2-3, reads EAGVAQSPRYKIIEKRQSVAFWCNPISGHATLYWYQQILGQGPKLLIQFQNNGVVDDSQLPKDRFSAERLKGVDSTLKIQPAKLEDSAVYLCASSLRGYTDTQYFGPGTRLTVL.